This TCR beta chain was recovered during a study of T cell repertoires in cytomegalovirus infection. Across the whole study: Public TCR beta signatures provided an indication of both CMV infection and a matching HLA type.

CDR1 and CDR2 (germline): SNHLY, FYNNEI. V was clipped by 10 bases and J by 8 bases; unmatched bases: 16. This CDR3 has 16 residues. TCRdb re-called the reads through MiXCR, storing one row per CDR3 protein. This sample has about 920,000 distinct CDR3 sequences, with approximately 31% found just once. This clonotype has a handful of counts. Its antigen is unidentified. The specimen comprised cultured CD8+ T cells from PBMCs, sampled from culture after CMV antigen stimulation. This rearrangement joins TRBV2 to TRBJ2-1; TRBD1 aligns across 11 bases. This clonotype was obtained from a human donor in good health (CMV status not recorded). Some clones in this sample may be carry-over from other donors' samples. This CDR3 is CATALPGQGAGYEQFF. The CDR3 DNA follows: TGTGCCACCGCCCTACCCGGACAGGGGGCCGGCTATGAGCAGTTCTTC.